One sample yielded the 17 T cell receptor beta chains listed below, sequenced in a study of radiotherapy plus CTLA-4 blockade in lung cancer (dated by TCRdb to 2016 to 2019). Receptors were amplified or captured by the immunoSEQ multiplex PCR assay. TCRdb's version of the immuneACCESS table is confined to in-frame rearrangements and falls short of the full clone set. An unresolved V gene accounts for under half of the shortfall where checked; the remainder is of unknown origin. Across this sample there are tens of thousands of clones, with 60% to 85% seen only once. The ten largest clones take up roughly a quarter of the sample. The material sequenced was peripheral blood, taken from a patient treated with radiotherapy plus ipilimumab. All receptors come from a human donor with non-small cell lung cancer that progressed on radiotherapy plus ipilimumab.

The rearrangement joins TRBV9 to TRBJ2-7; unclear D gene. The CDR3 has 11 residues. Germline lookup yields CDR1 SGDLS and CDR2 YYNGEE. Trimming took 3 bases from V and 6 from J, leaving 7 bases between them. CDR3: CASSGDGEQYF. CDR3 in DNA: TGTGCCAGCAGCGGAGACGGCGAGCAGTACTTC.

This chain connects TRBV9 to TRBJ2-2; possibly TRBD1 for D (7 bases). Deletions cut 5 bases from V and 3 bases from J, with 11 bases between. The germline gives CDR1 SGDLS, CDR2 YYNGEE. The CDR3 contains 14 residues. The CDR3 region has the DNA TGTGCCAGCAGGCGGGACAGTTACACCGGGGAGCTGTTTTTT. This codes for CASRRDSYTGELFF.

V and J are TRBV28 and TRBJ1-1, with D hard to call. CDR3 length equals 11 residues. Germline CDR1 and CDR2: MDHEN and SYDVKM. V was shortened by 2 bases and J by 7 bases, with 5 bases between the two germline ends. The CDR3 loop is CASSLNVEAFF. CDR3 bases: TGTGCCAGCAGTTTAAACGTTGAAGCTTTCTTT.

V gene TRBV18 combines with J gene TRBJ2-1, with unresolved D. CDR1 KGHSH and CDR2 LQKENI come from the germline V gene. V was shortened by 6 bases and J by 8 bases, with 11 bases between the two germline ends. The CDR3 sequence is 12 residues long. The CDR3 spells CASSGDKDEQFF. The CDR3 DNA follows: TGTGCCAGCTCTGGGGATAAGGATGAGCAGTTCTTC.

J is TRBJ2-7 and V is TRBV18; D gene uncertain. CDR1 KGHSH and CDR2 LQKENI come from the germline V gene. This CDR3 spans 14 amino acids. V was trimmed by 3 bases and J by 3 bases, leaving 12 bases between them. CDR3 loop: CASSPKGFSYEQYF. CDR3 bases: TGTGCCAGCTCACCGAAGGGTTTCAGCTACGAGCAGTACTTC.

The rearrangement uses TRBV11-1 and TRBJ2-7; maybe TRBD1 (6 bases). With 5 bases removed from V and 1 base from J, the gap between germline ends came to 12 bases. Germline-derived CDR1 and CDR2 are SGHAT and FQDESV (reference sequence). CDR3 length: 14 residues. CDR3 sequence reads: CASSARQDSYEQYF. CDR3 in DNA: TGTGCCAGCAGCGCTCGACAGGATTCCTACGAGCAGTACTTC.

V is TRBV7-8 and J is TRBJ2-7, with 12 positions matching TRBD2. Germline V gene lookup returns CDR1 SGHVS and CDR2 FQNEAQ. V gave up 5 bases and J gave up 5 bases; unmatched junction bases: 7. This CDR3 is built from 15 residues. The CDR3 DNA reads TGTGCCAGCAGCCTATTGCGACTAGCGGGAGACGAGCAGTACTTC. This sequence encodes CASSLLRLAGDEQYF.

The genes are TRBV10-3 and TRBJ2-7; perhaps TRBD1 as D (6 bases). V lost 0 bases to trimming and J lost 3 bases, with 12 bases between them. The CDR3 runs 15 residues. Germline lookup yields CDR1 ENHRY and CDR2 SYGVKD. This chain's CDR3 is CAISESNGQIYEQYF. The CDR3 DNA sequence: TGTGCCATCAGTGAGTCGAATGGACAGATCTACGAGCAGTACTTC.

The V and J genes are TRBV5-6 and TRBJ1-5; possible D gene TRBD1, 5 bases. The germline V and J ends were trimmed by 4 bases and 1 base, with 15 bases remaining between them. Germline values: CDR1 SGHDT, CDR2 YYEEEE. There are 16 residues in the CDR3. DNA of the CDR3: TGTGCCAGCAGCCTCTTAATACCAGGGAGCAATCAGCCCCAGCATTTT. Translation gives CASSLLIPGSNQPQHF.

The chain couples TRBV4-1 to TRBJ2-5; D might be TRBD2 (7 bases). The tail of the sequence fits TRBJ2-7 better, so the J call may be wrong. CDR3 length: 15 amino acids. Germline V gives CDR1 MGHRA, CDR2 YSYEKL. The CDR3, as DNA: TGCGCCAGCAGCCAAGGGCGGGGGACACCATACGAGCAGTACTTC. It translates to CASSQGRGTPYEQYF.

The chain links TRBV6-6 to TRBJ1-5, with D possibly TRBD1 on 5 matching bases. Germline V gives CDR1 MNHNY, CDR2 SVGAGI (reference sequence). There are 15 residues in the CDR3. V dropped 0 bases and J dropped 4 bases, with 10 bases sitting between them. CDR3 loop: CASSYSGEGNQPQHF. The CDR3 DNA reads TGTGCCAGCAGTTACTCGGGGGAGGGGAATCAGCCCCAGCATTTT.

V gene TRBV27 combines with J gene TRBJ2-1; 13 bases align to TRBD2. V was pared by 4 bases and J by 11 bases, with 5 bases of the junction left unmatched. This CDR3 region has 14 residues. CDR1 MNHEY and CDR2 SMNVEV come from the germline V gene (reference sequence). CDR3 sequence (DNA): TGTGCCAGCAGTTCCGGACTAGCGGGGGATCAGCAGTTCTTC. Protein: CASSSGLAGDQQFF.

V and J are TRBV7-3 and TRBJ2-1; tentatively, D is TRBD1 or TRBD2 (6 bases each). V gave up 1 base and J gave up 5 bases, with 12 bases separating them. CDR1 SGHTA and CDR2 FQGTGA come from the germline V gene. This CDR3 contains 15 residues. CDR3 in amino acids: CASSLIGGGDNEQFF. The CDR3 region has the DNA TGTGCCAGCAGCTTAATCGGGGGCGGCGACAATGAGCAGTTCTTC.

In this sample, this clone turned up a few times. The chain combines TRBV7-9 with TRBJ2-3, with TRBD2 as a possible D gene (6 bases). CDR1 SEHNR and CDR2 FQNEAQ come from the germline V gene (reference sequence). The CDR3 spans 14 residues. V was cut by 5 bases and J by 2 bases, with 11 bases left in between. CDR3 sequence reads: CASSPRGYTDTQYF. The CDR3 DNA is TGTGCCAGCAGCCCACGGGGGTACACAGATACGCAGTATTTT. Variable domain in full (rest from reference TRBV7-9 and TRBJ2-3): DTGVSQNPRHKITKRGQNVTFRCDPISEHNRLYWYRQTLGQGPEFLTYFQNEAQLEKSRLLSDRFSAERPKGSFSTLEIQRTEQGDSAMYLCASSPRGYTDTQYFGPGTRLTVL.

A word on this clone: One junction end disagrees with the germline gene, perhaps due to a read error. The rearrangement joins TRBV11-2 to TRBJ2-7; TRBD1 is a possible D gene (5 bases). The CDR3 has 15 residues. Germline V gives CDR1 SGHAT, CDR2 FQNNGV. The CDR3 loop is CASSSSGGHPAFRDF. DNA for the CDR3: TGTGCCAGCAGCTCCAGTGGTGGACACCCCGCTTTCAGGGACTTC.

J is TRBJ2-1 and V is TRBV9; weak D call: TRBD2 (6 bases). This CDR3 has 16 amino acids. The V end lost 3 bases, the J end lost 4 bases, and 17 bases lay between the germline ends. Germline V gene lookup returns CDR1 SGDLS and CDR2 YYNGEE. For the CDR3, the DNA is TGTGCCAGCAGCGCCCTTGGCGGGAACCCTTACAATGAGCAGTTCTTC. This sequence encodes CASSALGGNPYNEQFF.

V gene TRBV4-1 combines with J gene TRBJ1-1; D unclear. The CDR3 spans 14 residues. Germline CDR1 and CDR2: MGHRA and YSYEKL. The germline V and J ends were trimmed by 0 bases and 4 bases, with 9 bases remaining between them. Here the CDR3 reads CASSQDTGVTEAFF. The CDR3 DNA is TGCGCCAGCAGCCAAGATACCGGGGTCACTGAAGCTTTCTTT.